One sample yielded the 28 T cell receptor beta chains listed below, sequenced in a study of circulating tumor DNA in untreated peripheral T-cell lymphoma. Generated by immunoSEQ multiplex PCR, the TCRdb table keeps only in-frame clones and is missing some. The table includes around 6,100 clones, 62% detected once. The source material was tumor tissue. Every receptor here comes from a human donor with peripheral T-cell lymphoma.

The V and J genes are TRBV19 and TRBJ2-4, with 7 bases identical to TRBD2. Germline CDR1 is LNHDA and CDR2 is SQIVND (reference sequence). The CDR3 extends over 16 amino acids. V shed 7 bases, J shed 0 bases, and the junction held 9 bases outside the gene matches. The CDR3 is CASKRGGSIAKNIQYF. The DNA of the CDR3 is TGTGCCAGTAAACGCGGGGGTTCCATAGCCAAAAACATTCAGTACTTC.

The rearrangement links TRBV11-3 to TRBJ2-1, with TRBD2 matching over 12 bases. Germline CDR1 SGHNT, CDR2 YENEEA. The CDR3 loop spans 14 amino acids. Losses at the gene ends were 3 bases for V and 6 bases for J; bases not matched to a gene: 0. CDR3 nucleotides: TGTGCCAGCAGCTTGGGACTAGCGGGCAATGAGCAGTTCTTC. Residues: CASSLGLAGNEQFF.

The chain carries TRBV19 and TRBJ2-6; maybe TRBD2 (6 bases). The germline CDR1 and CDR2 sequences are LNHDA and SQIVND (reference sequence). This CDR3 has 11 residues. V lost 7 bases and J lost 12, with 10 bases in between. CDR3 in DNA: TGTGCCAGTAAGGAGGGATTCGTCCTGACTTTC. This sequence encodes CASKEGFVLTF.

This clone was detected a few times. This chain's CDR3 is CASSLRDRSNYGYTF. The DNA for the CDR3 is TGTGCCAGTAGCTTAAGGGACAGGTCGAACTATGGCTACACCTTC. V usage is TRBV19 and J usage is TRBJ1-2; 8 bases match TRBD1. The CDR3 sequence is 15 residues long. Germline V gene lookup returns CDR1 LNHDA and CDR2 SQIVND (reference sequence). The J segment lost 2 bases and the V segment lost 6 bases, leaving 8 bases of the junction unmatched.

The V call is TRBV18, the J call TRBJ2-7; D may be TRBD1 (5 bases). The V gene lost 5 bases and the J gene lost 5 bases, with 10 bases spanning the gap. The CDR3 covers 12 residues. Germline V gene sequence: CDR1 KGHSH, CDR2 LQKENI. The CDR3 coding sequence is TGTGCCAGCTCAACCAACAGGAACGAGCAGTACTTC. It translates to CASSTNRNEQYF.

Written as DNA, the CDR3 is TGTGCCAGCAGTCTACGTCGACAGGGGGCTTTCGAGCAGTACTTC. It translates to CASSLRRQGAFEQYF. The J gene is TRBJ2-7, the V gene TRBV28, with 10 bases matching TRBD1. V dropped 5 bases and J dropped 6; count of bases not matched to a gene: 10. This CDR3 is built from 15 residues. From germline, CDR1 is MDHEN and CDR2 SYDVKM. Full variable domain (remainder filled in from reference TRBV28 and TRBJ2-7): DVKVTQSSRYLVKRTGEKVFLECVQDMDHENMFWYRQDPGLGLRLIYFSYDVKMKEKGDIPEGYSVSREKKERFSLILESASTNQTSMYLCASSLRRQGAFEQYFGPGTRLTVT.

CDR3 in DNA: TGTGCCACCAGTATAAGTGCCCTTGATCAGCCCCAGCATTTT. Protein: CATSISALDQPQHF. V and J are TRBV19 and TRBJ1-5, with no clear D. The CDR3 covers 14 residues. Germline V gives CDR1 LNHDA, CDR2 SQIVND (reference sequence). V gave up 10 bases and J gave up 5 bases, with 18 bases separating them. The full variable domain, with the rest looked up from reference TRBV19 and TRBJ1-5, is DGGITQSPKYLFRKEGQNVTLSCEQNLNHDAMYWYRQDPGQGLRLIYYSQIVNDFQKGDIAEGYSVSREKKESFPLTVTSAQKNPTAFYLCATSISALDQPQHFGDGTRLSIL.

This chain links TRBV7-7 with TRBJ2-3; perhaps TRBD1 as D (8 bases). V was trimmed by 4 bases and J by 3 bases, leaving 14 bases between them. The CDR3 covers 15 residues. Germline CDR1 is SSHAT and CDR2 is FNYEAQ (reference sequence). The CDR3 is CASSSDREGTDTQYF. The DNA for the CDR3 is TGTGCCAGCAGCTCGGACAGGGAGGGAACAGATACGCAGTATTTT.

The V gene is TRBV29-1, the J gene TRBJ1-4; D gene unclear. The CDR3 runs to 12 residues. Germline CDR1 and CDR2: SQVTM and ANQGSEA. V was shortened by 5 bases and J by 1 base, with 5 bases between the two germline ends. The CDR3 reads CSVLETNEKLFF. The DNA of the CDR3 is TGCAGCGTTCTTGAAACTAATGAAAAACTGTTTTTT.

This chain connects TRBV5-1 to TRBJ2-7; 7 bases map to TRBD1. V dropped 4 bases and J dropped 0; count of bases not matched to a gene: 7. Germline values: CDR1 SGHRS, CDR2 YFSETQ. The CDR3 length is 15 residues. CDR3 coding DNA: TGCGCCAGCAGCACCGGGACAGATAGCTCCTACGAGCAGTACTTC. Its translation is CASSTGTDSSYEQYF.

The chain uses TRBV19 and TRBJ1-2, with D tentatively TRBD1 (6 bases). Trimming removed 6 bases at V and 6 bases at J, with 20 bases between. Looked up from germline, CDR1 is LNHDA and CDR2 is SQIVND (reference sequence). CDR3 length equals 15 residues. DNA for the CDR3: TGTGCCAGTAGACCAAACAGGGCTGGTGAAAATGGCTACACCTTC. Amino acid sequence: CASRPNRAGENGYTF.

J is TRBJ1-5 and V is TRBV6-8; 8 nucleotides match TRBD1. The V segment lost 1 base and the J segment 2 bases; nucleotides outside the gene matches: 1. The length of the CDR3 is 15 residues. Looked up from germline, CDR1 is MNHGY and CDR2 is SAAAGT. In nucleotides, the CDR3 is TGTGCCAGCAGTTACTGGACAGGGCGCAATCAGCCCCAGCATTTT. Protein sequence: CASSYWTGRNQPQHF.

The V and J genes are TRBV11-3 and TRBJ1-5; a possible D gene is TRBD1 (5 bases). The germline V gene encodes CDR1 SGHNT and CDR2 YENEEA. The length of the CDR3 is 14 residues. The V and J ends lost 5 bases and 5 bases respectively, with 13 bases between them. CDR3 region: CASSIIGDDQPQHF. The DNA for the CDR3 is TGTGCCAGCAGCATCATAGGGGACGATCAGCCCCAGCATTTT.

V gene TRBV18 combines with J gene TRBJ1-1; no reliable D call. CDR1 and CDR2 from the germline V gene are KGHSH and LQKENI. This CDR3 is 13 amino acids long. Trimming cost V 2 bases and J 1 base, with 5 bases left between them. This chain's CDR3 is CASSPGKNTEAFF. The CDR3 coding sequence is TGTGCCAGCTCACCAGGGAAGAACACTGAAGCTTTCTTT.

This clone was found a few times. This chain connects TRBV27 to TRBJ1-5; TRBD1 is a possible D gene (5 bases). CDR3 size: 17 residues. The germline gives CDR1 MNHEY, CDR2 SMNVEV (reference sequence). Deletions cut 1 base from V and 3 bases from J, with 16 bases between. CDR3 region: CASSLWGGISDNQPQHF. The CDR3 coding sequence is TGTGCCAGCAGTTTATGGGGGGGAATTAGCGACAATCAGCCCCAGCATTTT.

This clone has more than one count but fewer than ten. CDR3 protein: CASSNAGTSGSNEQFF. CDR3 nucleotides: TGTGCCAGTAGTAACGCCGGGACTAGTGGGAGTAATGAGCAGTTCTTC. The chain employs TRBV19 and TRBJ2-1; 8 bases are shared with TRBD2. The CDR3 is made up of 16 amino acids. V lost 4 bases to trimming and J lost 7 bases; unmatched junction nucleotides: 12. The germline V gene encodes CDR1 LNHDA and CDR2 SQIVND (reference sequence).

This sequence joins TRBV5-1 and TRBJ2-2, with D perhaps TRBD1 (6 bases). V was cut by 0 bases and J by 1 base, with 13 bases left in between. Germline V gene lookup returns CDR1 SGHRS and CDR2 YFSETQ. CDR3 length: 17 residues. This CDR3 reads CASSLGHRDKNTGELFF. The CDR3 nucleotides are TGCGCCAGCAGCTTGGGGCACAGGGACAAGAACACCGGGGAGCTGTTTTTT.

The J gene is TRBJ1-2, the V gene TRBV5-1; tentatively, D is TRBD1 (5 bases). Germline V lookup: CDR1 SGHRS, CDR2 YFSETQ. V lost 0 bases to trimming and J lost 4 bases, with 13 bases between them. This CDR3 spans 15 amino acids. CDR3 in amino acids: CASSLAEGRAYGYTF. The CDR3 DNA follows: TGCGCCAGCAGCTTGGCCGAGGGACGGGCCTATGGCTACACCTTC.

The chain combines TRBV6-8 with TRBJ2-5, with D perhaps TRBD1 or TRBD2 (6 bases each). The CDR3 runs 15 residues. The V gene lost 7 bases and the J gene lost 1 base, with 16 bases spanning the gap. CDR1 and CDR2 (germline): MNHGY, SAAAGT. The CDR3 loop reads CASNGGAGAQETQYF. CDR3 DNA sequence: TGTGCCAGCAACGGCGGGGCAGGGGCCCAAGAGACCCAGTACTTC.

This chain uses TRBV29-1 with TRBJ2-3; unclear D gene. V was clipped by 8 bases and J by 0 bases, with 12 bases between them. The CDR3 is made up of 13 amino acids. The germline gives CDR1 SQVTM, CDR2 ANQGSEA. CDR3 residues: CSLTKISTDTQYF. CDR3 sequence (DNA): TGCAGCCTGACAAAGATTAGCACAGATACGCAGTATTTT.

This chain joins TRBV6-8 and TRBJ2-7; D gene uncertain. The V and J ends lost 5 bases and 1 base respectively, with 6 bases between them. This CDR3 contains 12 residues. CDR1 and CDR2 (germline): MNHGY, SAAAGT. The CDR3 is CASSPLSYEQYF. In DNA, the CDR3 is TGTGCCAGCAGTCCTTTATCCTACGAGCAGTACTTC.

V is TRBV29-1 and J is TRBJ2-1, with D possibly matching TRBD2 (5 bases). The CDR3 length is 14 residues. The V end was cut by 4 bases, the J end by 0 bases, with 10 bases between. CDR1 SQVTM and CDR2 ANQGSEA come from the germline V gene. CDR3 amino acids: CSVGLGSSYNEQFF. The CDR3 DNA reads as TGCAGCGTTGGACTTGGGAGCTCCTACAATGAGCAGTTCTTC.

The chain has TRBV19 and TRBJ1-5; 7 bases match TRBD1. This CDR3 is 16 amino acids long. Germline V gives CDR1 LNHDA, CDR2 SQIVND (reference sequence). V lost 2 bases to trimming and J lost 3 bases; unmatched junction nucleotides: 7. CDR3 nucleotide sequence: TGTGCCAGTAGTATACAAGGGGGCCGGCACAATCAGCCCCAGCATTTT. This encodes CASSIQGGRHNQPQHF.

This clone was picked up a small number of times. This chain uses TRBV29-1 with TRBJ2-3, with TRBD2 matching 8 bases. The V and J ends lost 2 bases and 3 bases, in that order; junction bases with no gene match: 1. There are 13 residues in the CDR3. The V gene's germline CDR1 is SQVTM and CDR2 ANQGSEA. The chain's CDR3 is CSVERGGTDTQYF. CDR3 nucleotides: TGCAGCGTTGAACGCGGGGGGACAGATACGCAGTATTTT.

The CDR3 DNA reads TGCGCCAGCAGCTTGGGTGGACTAGCGGGGGGGCCGCATGAGCAGTTCTTC. Protein: CASSLGGLAGGPHEQFF. The rearrangement joins TRBV5-1 to TRBJ2-1, with 15 bases fitting TRBD2. This CDR3 contains 17 residues. Germline CDR1 and CDR2: SGHRS and YFSETQ. J was trimmed by 8 bases and V by 0 bases; bases with no gene match: 6.

This clone was counted between two and nine times. This chain connects TRBV19 to TRBJ1-2; 8 nucleotides line up with TRBD1. Looked up from germline, CDR1 is LNHDA and CDR2 is SQIVND (reference sequence). This CDR3 region has 15 residues. V gave up 7 bases and J gave up 8 bases; unmatched junction bases: 15. The CDR3 loop is CASNNRDRGGRGYTF. As DNA, the CDR3 is TGTGCCAGTAACAACCGAGACAGGGGAGGGAGAGGCTACACCTTC.

The chain combines TRBV10-2 with TRBJ2-3; D is ambiguous. The germline V gene has CDR1 WSHSY and CDR2 SAAADI. Trimming pared 2 bases from V and 6 bases from J, leaving 9 bases between. The CDR3 covers 13 residues. The CDR3 bases are TGCGCCAGCAGTGAGGGCATTACGGATACGCAGTATTTT. It specifies CASSEGITDTQYF.

The chain uses TRBV15 and TRBJ1-3; tentative D call: TRBD1 (6 bases). Looked up from germline, CDR1 is LNHNV and CDR2 is YYDKDF (reference sequence). Trimming took off 0 bases at V and 0 bases at J, with 9 bases between the two ends. This CDR3 is built from 16 residues. The CDR3 DNA sequence: TGTGCCACCAGCAGAGATAAGGGGGGCTCTGGAAACACCATATATTTT. It encodes CATSRDKGGSGNTIYF.